The 16 T cell receptor beta chains reported below all come from one sample, sequenced in a study of cytomegalovirus exposure and HLA in healthy donors. PCR used 60 Vbeta primers and 13 Jbeta primers. The protocol was immunoSEQ multiplex PCR, while the TCRdb copy is restricted to in-frame clones and leaves out a portion. The sample contains roughly 200,000 clones, almost 85% of which appear only once. Sequencing was done on a sample of PBMCs. The receptors originated from a woman in her forties or fifties in good health and CMV-seronegative.

Concerning this clone itself: One end of the junction is discordant with germline, which a read error may explain. The rearrangement links TRBV9 to TRBJ2-1; 10 nucleotides line up with TRBD2. Germline-derived CDR1 and CDR2 are SGDLS and YYNGEE. The CDR3 extends over 12 amino acids. Here the CDR3 reads CASGREYNEQFF. For the CDR3, the DNA is TGCGCAAGCGGGAGGGAATACAATGAGCAGTTCTTC.

The J gene is TRBJ1-5, the V gene TRBV28; 9 nucleotides match TRBD1. With V trimmed by 7 bases and J by 6 bases, 10 bases remained unmatched. CDR1 is MDHEN and CDR2 is SYDVKM in the germline V gene. CDR3 length: 15 residues. Here the CDR3 DNA reads TGTGCCAGCAAAAGTGAGACAGGGGGAACTCAGCCCCAGCATTTT. It specifies CASKSETGGTQPQHF.

V is TRBV7-9 and J is TRBJ2-2; tentatively, D is TRBD2 (7 bases). Germline V gene lookup returns CDR1 SEHNR and CDR2 FQNEAQ (reference sequence). The CDR3 contains 14 residues. The CDR3 protein is CSNPRGGNTGELFF. The CDR3 DNA follows: TGTTCCAACCCTAGGGGGGGGAACACCGGGGAGCTGTTTTTT.

The CDR3 spells CASSYSNVARGYTF. The CDR3, as DNA: TGTGCCAGCAGTTACTCGAACGTTGCTCGGGGCTACACCTTC. The V call is TRBV6-6, the J call TRBJ1-2, with no clear D. Trimming stripped 0 bases from V and 8 bases from J, with 13 bases between. Germline V CDR1 and CDR2: MNHNY, SVGAGI (reference sequence). This CDR3 contains 14 residues.

CDR3 nucleotide sequence: TGTGCCAGCAGCCTGGGCTATAGCAATCAGCCCCAGCATTTT. This translates into CASSLGYSNQPQHF. The J gene is TRBJ1-5, the V gene TRBV7-9; no firm D call. Germline V gene lookup returns CDR1 SEHNR and CDR2 FQNEAQ (reference sequence). This CDR3 has 14 residues. Trimming removed 5 bases from V and 0 bases from J, with 8 bases in between.

The chain joins TRBV23-1 to TRBJ1-5; D is unclear. TRBV23-1 belongs to the ORF category, with a function that is uncertain. This CDR3 comprises 16 residues. Trimming took off 0 bases at V and 0 bases at J, with 9 bases between the two ends. CDR3 amino acids: CASSQSRQYSNQPQHF. The CDR3 DNA reads TGCGCCAGCAGTCAATCGAGGCAGTATAGCAATCAGCCCCAGCATTTT.

V is TRBV18 and J is TRBJ1-5, with a possible D match to TRBD1 (5 bases). The V gene lost 1 base and the J gene lost 4 bases, with 8 bases spanning the gap. Germline assignment: CDR1 KGHSH and CDR2 LQKENI. CDR3 length equals 14 residues. CDR3 protein: CASSPQDTNQPQHF. CDR3 nucleotides: TGTGCCAGCTCACCACAGGACACTAATCAGCCCCAGCATTTT.

This clone was seen only once. This chain joins TRBV6-6 and TRBJ2-7; 10 bases fit TRBD1. This CDR3 contains 13 residues. J lost 5 bases, V lost 5 bases, and 3 bases had no gene match. Germline values: CDR1 MNHNY, CDR2 SVGAGI (reference sequence). For the CDR3, the DNA is TGTGCCAGCAGTGGGACAGGGGTCAACGAGCAGTACTTC. It translates to CASSGTGVNEQYF.

CDR3 nucleotides: TGTGCCAGCAGCTTATCCGGCGGTCCGAACACCGGGGAGCTGTTTTTT. This gives the protein CASSLSGGPNTGELFF. The V gene is TRBV11-2, the J gene TRBJ2-2; no clear D gene. The ends were cut back, 2 bases at V and 0 bases at J, with 10 bases in the middle. The germline gives CDR1 SGHAT, CDR2 FQNNGV. The CDR3 spans 16 residues.

The chain combines TRBV7-2 with TRBJ2-1; 8 positions agree with TRBD2. Germline CDR1 SGHTA, CDR2 FQGNSA. V was pared by 1 base and J by 10 bases, with 9 bases of the junction left unmatched. The CDR3 has 15 residues. CDR3 region: CASSLEFGRAWEQFF. In DNA, the CDR3 is TGTGCCAGCAGCTTAGAATTCGGGAGGGCTTGGGAGCAGTTCTTC.

The chain recombines TRBV25-1 with TRBJ1-1; 10 bases map to TRBD1. Losses at the gene ends were 4 bases for V and 8 bases for J; bases not matched to a gene: 10. Germline CDR1 reads MGHDK; CDR2 reads SYGVNS. The CDR3 totals 15 residues. The CDR3 nucleotides are TGTGCCAGCAGTGCGAGACAGGGGGCAATCTCAGAAGCTTTCTTT. Its protein is CASSARQGAISEAFF. Based on the CDR3 plus reference TRBV25-1 and TRBJ1-1, the full variable domain is EADIYQTPRYLVIGTGKKITLECSQTMGHDKMYWYQQDPGMELHLIHYSYGVNSTEKGDLSSESTVSRIRTEHFPLTLESARPSHTSQYLCASSARQGAISEAFFGQGTRLTVV.

The rearrangement links TRBV11-1 to TRBJ2-5; 9 bases match TRBD1. The J call may be incorrect, as the DNA end agrees better with TRBJ2-7. The CDR3 has 17 residues. Germline V gene lookup returns CDR1 SGHAT and CDR2 FQDESV (reference sequence). CDR3 DNA sequence: TGTGCCAGCAGCTTAACACAGACAGGGGGAAAGTCCTACGAGCAGTACTTC. It encodes CASSLTQTGGKSYEQYF.

V and J are TRBV6-5 and TRBJ1-1; 8 nucleotides match TRBD1. Germline V gene data show CDR1 as MNHEY and CDR2 as SVGAGI. V shed 4 bases and J 6 bases; nucleotides not matched to a gene: 13. The CDR3 is made up of 16 amino acids. The CDR3: CASSWTGFSGGSEAFF. In nucleotides, the CDR3 is TGTGCCAGCAGTTGGACAGGGTTTTCGGGTGGATCTGAAGCTTTCTTT.

This rearrangement joins TRBV4-3 to TRBJ2-7, with D uncertain. The V gene's germline CDR1 is LGHNA and CDR2 YSLEER. This CDR3 spans 13 amino acids. The V and J ends lost 0 bases and 3 bases respectively, with 6 bases between them. CDR3 nucleotides: TGCGCCAGCAGCCAAGATATGTTCTACGAGCAGTACTTC. Encoded protein: CASSQDMFYEQYF.

Within the sample, this clone is medium-sized. The V gene is TRBV6-4, the J gene TRBJ2-2; no reliable D call. V lost 11 bases and J 0 bases, leaving 13 bases between the germline ends. Germline CDR1 MRHNA, CDR2 SNTAGT. There are 14 residues in the CDR3. In DNA form, the CDR3 reads TGTGCCTCCACCCCACATTCGAACACCGGGGAGCTGTTTTTT. Its translation: CASTPHSNTGELFF.

V is TRBV5-4 and J is TRBJ2-5; the match to TRBD2 covers 8 bases. The CDR3 is 14 residues long. V lost 5 bases and J lost 3; bases outside the gene matches: 6. CDR1 is SGHNT, CDR2 YYREEE, per germline (reference sequence). In DNA, the CDR3 is TGTGCCAGCAGGGGGAGCGGGGGAAAAGAGACCCAGTACTTC. Translation gives CASRGSGGKETQYF.